This T cell receptor beta chain was captured in a study of blood T cells in healthy people across ages. This clonotype was counted at least ten times. The antigen is undetermined. The ends were cut back, 4 bases at V and 5 bases at J, with 12 bases in the middle. In germline, CDR1 is KGHDR, CDR2 SFDVKD. The CDR3 contains 14 residues. Study-wide results and caveats: Naive T cell percentage by flow cytometry tracked strongly with beta diversity.

A second PCR of about 7 to 12 cycles used a sample-barcoded 5' primer and a J-beta primer mix. TCRdb reprocessed the 5' RACE reads with MiXCR, giving one entry per CDR3 protein. The sample shows over 300,000 distinct CDR3 sequences, roughly half of them seen only once. This sequence joins TRBV24-1 and TRBJ2-3; possible D gene TRBD1, 5 bases. This sequence originates from a man aged 60 to 75 in good health. The sequencing sample was made of blood. The CDR3 protein is CATSDPRRGDTQYF. CDR3 in DNA: TGTGCCACCAGTGACCCCAGAAGGGGAGATACGCAGTATTTT.